The 25 T cell receptor beta chains presented below share a single source sample, sequenced in a study of PD-1 blockade in classical Hodgkin lymphoma. With no exception, relapse followed autologous stem cell transplantation in all patients, and brentuximab vedotin exposure varied. Generated by immunoSEQ multiplex PCR, the TCRdb table keeps only in-frame clones and is missing some. The sample lists 80,000 to 100,000 clones; 81% were seen once. The material was peripheral blood mononuclear cells (PBMCs), obtained before the second cycle of nivolumab. These receptors all come from a human donor with classical Hodgkin lymphoma.

The chain carries TRBV7-2 and TRBJ2-3, with D perhaps matching TRBD1 or TRBD2 (6 bases each). The V and J ends lost 4 bases and 5 bases respectively, with 19 bases between them. The CDR3 is 16 residues long. The germline V gene has CDR1 SGHTA and CDR2 FQGNSA. CDR3 sequence (DNA): TGTGCCAGCAGCTCGGGGGTACAGGGAGGTAAAGATACGCAGTATTTT. As protein: CASSSGVQGGKDTQYF.

The chain is built from TRBV4-2 and TRBJ1-4, with D possibly being TRBD1 (6 bases). Germline V lookup: CDR1 LGHNA, CDR2 YNFKEQ. The V and J ends lost 0 bases and 1 base respectively, with 9 bases between them. The CDR3 sequence is 16 residues long. The CDR3 sequence is CASSQEGTQTNEKLFF. CDR3 bases: TGTGCCAGCAGCCAAGAAGGGACACAAACTAATGAAAAACTGTTTTTT.

V is TRBV6-5 and J is TRBJ2-1; D perhaps matches TRBD2 (6 bases). The germline CDR1 and CDR2 sequences are MNHEY and SVGAGI. The CDR3 runs 13 residues. Deletions cut 8 bases from V and 3 bases from J, with 11 bases between. The CDR3 nucleotides read TGTGCCAGCGCGGGAATCCTCTACAATGAGCAGTTCTTC. Protein sequence: CASAGILYNEQFF.

This clone was counted a single time. The chain links TRBV12-5 to TRBJ2-2, with D possibly being TRBD2 (5 bases). Trimming left V 6 bases short and J 8 bases short, with 10 bases between. CDR3 size: 12 residues. Germline V gene data show CDR1 as LGHNT and CDR2 as FRNRAP. The CDR3 bases are TGTGCTAGTGGCTATGGCGGGGGGGAGCTGTTTTTT. Amino acid sequence: CASGYGGGELFF.

The chain combines TRBV11-2 with TRBJ2-3; D gene ambiguous. Germline V lookup: CDR1 SGHAT, CDR2 FQNNGV. V lost 4 bases and J lost 4, with 9 bases in between. This CDR3 has 13 amino acids. The CDR3 loop is CASSYSVADTQYF. The CDR3 DNA reads as TGTGCCAGCAGCTACTCAGTTGCAGATACGCAGTATTTT.

The chain employs TRBV11-2 and TRBJ1-1; a weak D match, TRBD1 (6 bases). This CDR3 has 15 residues. V gave up 5 bases and J gave up 4 bases, with 17 bases separating them. Germline assignment: CDR1 SGHAT and CDR2 FQNNGV. CDR3 in DNA: TGTGCCAGCAGCGTGTCACAGGGTGCGGGCACTGAAGCTTTCTTT. This codes for CASSVSQGAGTEAFF.

A word on this clone: Within the sample, other DNA sequences also encode this same CDR3. The genes are TRBV2 and TRBJ2-3; D gene uncertain. Trimming took 4 bases from V and 6 from J, leaving 5 bases between them. The CDR3 covers 11 residues. Per the germline V gene, CDR1 is SNHLY and CDR2 is FYNNEI. CDR3: CASSGGDTQYF. CDR3 coding DNA: TGTGCCAGCAGTGGAGGCGATACGCAGTATTTT.

The V gene is TRBV27, the J gene TRBJ1-4; D unresolved. The CDR3 has 14 residues. The V and J ends lost 0 bases and 8 bases respectively, with 10 bases between them. Looked up from germline, CDR1 is MNHEY and CDR2 is SMNVEV (reference sequence). The CDR3, as DNA: TGTGCCAGCAGTTTATCGACAACTGAAGAAAAACTGTTTTTT. As protein: CASSLSTTEEKLFF. Full variable domain (missing parts from reference TRBV27 and TRBJ1-4): EAQVTQNPRYLITVTGKKLTVTCSQNMNHEYMSWYRQDPGLGLRQIYYSMNVEVTDKGDVPEGYKVSRKEKRNFPLILESPSPNQTSLYFCASSLSTTEEKLFFGSGTQLSVL.

The gene calls are TRBV5-6 and TRBJ1-4; D unresolved. The germline gives CDR1 SGHDT, CDR2 YYEEEE. CDR3 size: 14 residues. V was cut by 1 base and J by 2 bases, with 6 bases left in between. The CDR3 DNA sequence: TGTGCCAGCAGCTTGAAAAGTACTAATGAAAAACTGTTTTTT. Translation: CASSLKSTNEKLFF.

A single count supports this clone. The rearrangement links TRBV2 to TRBJ2-2; D unresolved. Trimming removed 8 bases at V and 4 bases at J, with 11 bases between. The CDR3 covers 13 residues. Germline assignment: CDR1 SNHLY and CDR2 FYNNEI. The CDR3 region is CASSASITGELFF. CDR3 in DNA: TGTGCCAGCTCGGCCAGCATCACCGGGGAGCTGTTTTTT.

This clone was detected only a few times. This CDR3 is also generated by other DNA sequences in the sample. This chain joins TRBV9 and TRBJ2-1; 13 positions agree with TRBD2. Germline CDR1 is SGDLS and CDR2 is YYNGEE. The junction had 0 bases not matched to a gene; V was cut back by 0 bases and J by 0 bases. CDR3 length: 17 residues. CDR3 bases: TGTGCCAGCAGCGTAGGGACTAGCGGGAGCTCCTACAATGAGCAGTTCTTC. It is translated as CASSVGTSGSSYNEQFF.

In DNA form, the CDR3 reads TGTGCCAGTAGTATGGGGTTCGCGGGAGGTGAAGAGACCCAGTACTTC. Its protein is CASSMGFAGGEETQYF. This chain links TRBV19 with TRBJ2-5; 8 nucleotides line up with TRBD2. J gave up 3 bases and V 3 bases, and 9 bases lay outside the gene matches. The CDR3 loop spans 16 amino acids. Germline loops: CDR1 LNHDA, CDR2 SQIVND (reference sequence).

The rearrangement links TRBV2 to TRBJ2-1; 7 nucleotides agree with TRBD2. This CDR3 has 15 residues. The germline CDR1 and CDR2 sequences are SNHLY and FYNNEI. J gave up 2 bases and V 2 bases, and 3 bases lay outside the gene matches. The CDR3 spells CASSESLAAYNEQFF. In DNA form, the CDR3 reads TGTGCCAGCAGTGAAAGTCTAGCGGCCTACAATGAGCAGTTCTTC. The complete variable domain, with remaining parts taken from reference TRBV2 and TRBJ2-1, reads EPEVTQTPSHQVTQMGQEVILRCVPISNHLYFYWYRQILGQKVEFLVSFYNNEISEKSEIFDDQFSVERPDGSNFTLKIRSTKLEDSAMYFCASSESLAAYNEQFFGPGTRLTVL.

The gene calls are TRBV10-3 and TRBJ2-3; 9 bases fit TRBD2. Germline CDR1 ENHRY, CDR2 SYGVKD. This CDR3 has 14 amino acids. Germline trimming cut 10 bases from V and 1 base from J; bases unmatched to any gene: 6. DNA for the CDR3: TGTGCCACCCGTAGCGGGGGTGGCACAGATACGCAGTATTTT. It is translated as CATRSGGGTDTQYF.

This sequence joins TRBV5-1 and TRBJ2-7; TRBD1 or TRBD2 may be the D gene (6 bases each). Looked up from germline, CDR1 is SGHRS and CDR2 is YFSETQ. The CDR3 runs 15 residues. V lost 4 bases and J lost 2, with 16 bases in between. This CDR3 is CASSPRGGGTYEQYF. CDR3 DNA sequence: TGCGCCAGCAGCCCACGCGGAGGGGGTACCTACGAGCAGTACTTC.

The chain couples TRBV13 to TRBJ2-7; 11 bases fit TRBD2. Germline values: CDR1 PRHDT, CDR2 FYEKMQ (reference sequence). The CDR3 has 16 residues. V gave up 5 bases and J gave up 3 bases; unmatched junction bases: 9. The DNA of the CDR3 is TGTGCCAGCAGCGGGGGACTAGCGGAGTTAGACTACGAGCAGTACTTC. Its protein product is CASSGGLAELDYEQYF.

The chain employs TRBV5-5 and TRBJ1-4; D unclear. Trimming removed 0 bases from V and 4 bases from J, with 7 bases in between. The CDR3 sequence is 14 residues long. Germline lookup yields CDR1 SGHKS and CDR2 YYEKEE (reference sequence). The CDR3 coding sequence is TGTGCCAGCAGCTTGGGGCCCTATAATGAAAAACTGTTTTTT. This translates into CASSLGPYNEKLFF.

This clone was seen more than once but under ten times. The rearrangement links TRBV5-1 to TRBJ2-1; D perhaps matches TRBD1 (6 bases). Germline loops: CDR1 SGHRS, CDR2 YFSETQ. V gave up 4 bases and J gave up 6 bases, with 29 bases separating them. The CDR3 has 19 residues. The CDR3 nucleotides read TGCGCCAGCAGCACACCCGACTCTAAAACTAAAACAGGGCGCAATGAGCAGTTCTTC. Amino acids: CASSTPDSKTKTGRNEQFF.

Notes on this clone: The sample contains more than one DNA sequence encoding this CDR3. The chain links TRBV15 to TRBJ2-7, with 8 bases fitting TRBD1. After removal of 3 bases from V and 3 bases from J, the junction contained 4 bases not matched to a gene. CDR1 LNHNV and CDR2 YYDKDF come from the germline V gene (reference sequence). The CDR3 is made up of 14 amino acids. In DNA, the CDR3 is TGTGCCACCAGCAGGGACAGGGTTGGCTACGAGCAGTACTTC. Translation: CATSRDRVGYEQYF.

The V gene is TRBV6-6, the J gene TRBJ2-5; 8 nucleotides align to TRBD2. There are 13 residues in the CDR3. CDR1 is MNHNY, CDR2 SVGAGI, per germline (reference sequence). V lost 7 bases to trimming and J lost 3 bases; unmatched junction nucleotides: 4. The CDR3 reads CASTTGGKETQYF. In nucleotides, the CDR3 is TGTGCCAGCACAACGGGGGGGAAAGAGACCCAGTACTTC.

The chain joins TRBV19 to TRBJ2-7, with 7 bases matching TRBD2. The CDR3 runs to 16 residues. With 3 bases clipped from V and 4 bases from J, the junction kept 12 bases outside the gene matches. CDR1 LNHDA and CDR2 SQIVND come from the germline V gene (reference sequence). CDR3 DNA sequence: TGTGCCAGTAGTATGCGGGGGACGCGAGGGGTTTACGAGCAGTACTTC. Its protein product is CASSMRGTRGVYEQYF.

V and J are TRBV11-2 and TRBJ2-7; perhaps TRBD2 as D (7 bases). The CDR3 length is 15 residues. Germline V gene data show CDR1 as SGHAT and CDR2 as FQNNGV. V gave up 7 bases and J gave up 5 bases, with 21 bases separating them. This CDR3 is CASTSRGVGGHEQYF. The CDR3 nucleotides read TGTGCCAGCACCTCACGGGGCGTGGGGGGGCACGAGCAGTACTTC.

The chain has TRBV19 and TRBJ1-5; no reliable D call. Trimming cost V 6 bases and J 4 bases, with 10 bases left between them. The V gene's germline CDR1 is LNHDA and CDR2 SQIVND (reference sequence). This CDR3 spans 13 amino acids. CDR3 region: CASSDTVNQPQHF. The CDR3 DNA reads TGTGCCAGTAGCGATACAGTGAATCAGCCCCAGCATTTT.

The CDR3 is CASSLSSGRSEDTQYF. CDR3 in DNA: TGTGCCAGCAGCTTAAGCAGCGGGAGAAGTGAAGATACGCAGTATTTT. This chain connects TRBV7-3 to TRBJ2-3, with 8 bases that match TRBD2. Losses at the gene ends were 1 base for V and 5 bases for J; bases not matched to a gene: 8. The germline CDR1 and CDR2 sequences are SGHTA and FQGTGA. This CDR3 is 16 amino acids long.

The rearrangement joins TRBV5-8 to TRBJ2-1; possibly TRBD1 for D (8 bases). The CDR3 consists of 15 residues. Trimming removed 4 bases at V and 4 bases at J, with 15 bases between. The germline gives CDR1 SGHTS, CDR2 YDEGEE. The CDR3 is CASSNHRGGYNEQFF. The CDR3 DNA reads TGTGCCAGCAGCAACCACAGGGGGGGATACAATGAGCAGTTCTTC.